Listed below are T cell receptor beta chains from one sample, sequenced in a study of blood T cell repertoires in COVID-19. Clones were sequenced by immunoSEQ multiplex PCR, and TCRdb holds only the in-frame ones, with some missing. The table has approximately 120,000 clones, 70% to 90% seen once. Sequencing was carried out using peripheral blood. The receptors originated from a human donor in a cohort sampled during active COVID-19. The CDR3 runs from the conserved cysteine through the conserved F or W. Fields, in order: J gene, D gene, V gene, clone size, CDR3 protein, CDR3 DNA. The D gene is left open where the match is weak. The size field is filled for only some rows; it gives once, few, many or a size class.

TRBJ2-1 | . | TRBV7-2 | . | CASSFINEQFF | TGTGCCAGCAGCTTTATAAATGAGCAGTTCTTC
TRBJ2-1 | TRBD1 | TRBV7-6 | . | CASSLTGNYNEQFF | TGTGCCAGCAGCCTGACAGGGAATTACAATGAGCAGTTCTTC
TRBJ2-5 | . | TRBV18 | . | CASSPSDSSGETQYF | TGTGCCAGCTCACCATCGGATTCCTCGGGGGAGACCCAGTACTTC
TRBJ2-1 | . | TRBV27 | . | CASIPLSGEQFF | TGTGCCAGCATACCCTTATCGGGTGAGCAGTTCTTC
TRBJ1-5 | . | TRBV7-9 | few | CASSFGGNQPQHF | TGTGCCAGCAGCTTCGGTGGCAATCAGCCCCAGCATTTT
TRBJ2-7 | . | TRBV10-2 | . | CASSDSGEQYF | TGCGCCAGCAGTGACAGTGGCGAGCAGTACTTC
TRBJ2-1 | TRBD2 | TRBV9 | . | CASSVGGLAGGHNEQFF | TGTGCCAGCAGCGTAGGGGGACTAGCGGGAGGGCACAATGAGCAGTTCTTC
TRBJ2-3 | TRBD2 | TRBV4-1 | . | CASSQASGRTDTQYF | TGCGCCAGCAGCCAAGCTAGCGGGAGGACAGATACGCAGTATTTT
TRBJ1-2 | . | TRBV6-6 | . | CASSYVQYRGKNGYTF | TGTGCCAGCAGTTACGTCCAGTATAGGGGGAAGAATGGCTACACCTTC
TRBJ2-1 | . | TRBV5-4 | . | CASSEDNEQFF | TGTGCCAGCAGCGAGGACAATGAGCAGTTCTTC